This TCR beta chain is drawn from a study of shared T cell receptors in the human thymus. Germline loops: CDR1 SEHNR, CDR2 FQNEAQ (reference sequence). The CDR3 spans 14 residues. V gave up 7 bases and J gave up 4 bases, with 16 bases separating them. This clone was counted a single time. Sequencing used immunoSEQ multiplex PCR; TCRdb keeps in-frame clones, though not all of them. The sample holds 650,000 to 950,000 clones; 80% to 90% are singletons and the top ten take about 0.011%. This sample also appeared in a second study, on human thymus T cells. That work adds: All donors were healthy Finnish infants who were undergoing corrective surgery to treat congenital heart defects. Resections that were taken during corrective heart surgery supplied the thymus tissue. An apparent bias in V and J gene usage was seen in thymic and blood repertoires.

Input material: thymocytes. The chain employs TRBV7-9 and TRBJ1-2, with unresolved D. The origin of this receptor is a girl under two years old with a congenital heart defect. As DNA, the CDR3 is TGTGCCAGCACCCTGGTAGGAGACCTCTATGGCTACACCTTC. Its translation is CASTLVGDLYGYTF.